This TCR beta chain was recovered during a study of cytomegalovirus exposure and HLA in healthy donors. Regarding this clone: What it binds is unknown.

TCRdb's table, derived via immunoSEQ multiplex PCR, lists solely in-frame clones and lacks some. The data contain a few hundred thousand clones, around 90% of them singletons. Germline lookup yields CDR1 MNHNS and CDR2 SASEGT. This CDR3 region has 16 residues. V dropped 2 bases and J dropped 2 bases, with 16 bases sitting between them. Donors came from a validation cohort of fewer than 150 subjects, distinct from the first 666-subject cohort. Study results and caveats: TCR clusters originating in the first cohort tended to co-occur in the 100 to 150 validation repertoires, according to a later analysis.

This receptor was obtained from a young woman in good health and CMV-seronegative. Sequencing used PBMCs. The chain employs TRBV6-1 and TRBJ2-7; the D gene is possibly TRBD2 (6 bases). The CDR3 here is CASSENGGLVAYEQYF. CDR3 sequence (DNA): TGTGCCAGCAGTGAAAATGGGGGACTGGTAGCCTACGAGCAGTACTTC.